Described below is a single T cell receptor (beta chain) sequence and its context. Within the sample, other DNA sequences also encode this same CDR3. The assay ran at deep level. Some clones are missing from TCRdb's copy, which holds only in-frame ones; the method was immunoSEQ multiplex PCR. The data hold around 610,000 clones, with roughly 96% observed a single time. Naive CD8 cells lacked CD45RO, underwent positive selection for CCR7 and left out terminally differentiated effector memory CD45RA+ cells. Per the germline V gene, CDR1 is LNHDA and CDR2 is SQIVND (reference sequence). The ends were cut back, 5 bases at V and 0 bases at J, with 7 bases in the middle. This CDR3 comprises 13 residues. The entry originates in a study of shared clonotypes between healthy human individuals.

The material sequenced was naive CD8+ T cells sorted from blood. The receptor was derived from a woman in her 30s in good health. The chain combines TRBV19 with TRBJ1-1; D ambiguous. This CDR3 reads CASSPTVNTEAFF. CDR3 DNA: TGTGCCAGTAGTCCTACGGTGAACACTGAAGCTTTCTTT.